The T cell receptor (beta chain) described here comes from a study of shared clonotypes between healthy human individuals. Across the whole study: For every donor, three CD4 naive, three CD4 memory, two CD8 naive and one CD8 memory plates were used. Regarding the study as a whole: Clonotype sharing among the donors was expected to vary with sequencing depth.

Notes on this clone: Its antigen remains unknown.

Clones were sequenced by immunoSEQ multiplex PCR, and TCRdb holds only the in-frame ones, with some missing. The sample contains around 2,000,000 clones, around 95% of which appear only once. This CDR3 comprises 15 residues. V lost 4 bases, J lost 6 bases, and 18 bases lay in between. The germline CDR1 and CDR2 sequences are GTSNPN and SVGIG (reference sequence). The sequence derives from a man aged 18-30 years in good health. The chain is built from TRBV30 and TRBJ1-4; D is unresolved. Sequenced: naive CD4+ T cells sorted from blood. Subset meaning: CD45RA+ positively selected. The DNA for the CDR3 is TGTGCCTGGACAACGGGGTTGGGCCCTCATGAAAAACTGTTTTTT. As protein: CAWTTGLGPHEKLFF.